This paragraph covers one T cell receptor beta chain sequence. Its antigen is still unknown. In germline, CDR1 is SGHNT, CDR2 YYREEE (reference sequence). V lost 4 bases, J lost 3 bases, and 16 bases lay in between. This CDR3 is 15 amino acids long. This sample is part of a study of T cell responses to AZD1222 COVID-19 vaccine. This table comes from immunoSEQ multiplex PCR, and its TCRdb copy is limited to in-frame clones, with some not included. Altogether about 130,000 clones are present, about 88% being singletons, with the ten largest covering roughly 4%. Study results and limitations: Donors in the cohort were predominantly white British and more often female, and clonal diversity was possibly underestimated.

The sequenced sample was peripheral blood, obtained on day 0 of AZD1222 vaccination. The rearrangement joins TRBV5-4 to TRBJ1-2, with D perhaps TRBD1 (5 bases). This clonotype originated in an adult in good health. The chain's CDR3 is CASSPPRGFDYGYTF. Here the CDR3 DNA reads TGTGCCAGCAGCCCCCCCCGGGGGTTCGACTATGGCTACACCTTC.